This is a list of T cell receptor beta chains from one sample in a study of regulatory T cells in long-lasting Graves disease. TCRdb analysed the multiplex PCR reads with MiXCR anew, one entry per CDR3 protein. The sample carries 700,000 or so distinct CDR3 sequences, around 30% recorded once. Sequencing was performed on peripheral blood mononuclear cells (PBMCs), taken when the disease was refractory, from a patient treated with antithyroid drugs. The receptors were gathered from a female donor with Graves disease. Both conserved end residues are part of each CDR3. A D gene is named only where the DNA matches it firmly. Clone sizes are given selectively: once, few, many, or a class where the clone is expanded.

j_call,d_call,v_call,clone_size,cdr3_aa,cdr3_nt
TRBJ1-2,TRBD1,TRBV2,many,CASTLLPAGTGSGYTF,TGTGCCAGCACCCTCTTACCCGCCGGGACAGGGAGCGGCTACACCTTC
TRBJ2-3,.,TRBV29-1,few,CSVEQGGAGYTQYF,TGCAGCGTTGAACAGGGGGGGGCTGGATATACGCAGTATTTT
TRBJ1-6,.,TRBV6-1,many,CASSEVVNSPLHF,TGTGCCAGCAGTGAAGTGGTCAATTCACCCCTCCACTTT
TRBJ1-1,.,TRBV11-1,few,CASSLDQGRSTEAFF,TGTGCCAGCAGCTTAGATCAGGGGCGTTCGACTGAAGCTTTCTTT
TRBJ2-7,TRBD1,TRBV20-1,.,CSAGGTGGDEQYF,TGCAGTGCCGGTGGGACAGGGGGCGACGAGCAGTACTTC
TRBJ2-7,.,TRBV7-2,few,CASSLVPGERYEQYF,TGTGCCAGCAGCTTAGTCCCAGGGGAGCGGTACGAGCAGTACTTC
TRBJ2-6,.,TRBV12-3/TRBV12-4,.,CASSLQGAGKKANVLTF,TGTGCCAGCAGTCTACAGGGTGCCGGTAAAAAGGCCAACGTCCTGACTTTC
TRBJ1-2,.,TRBV2,.,CASSTPRWGGEDGYTF,TGTGCCAGCAGCACCCCTAGGTGGGGGGGCGAGGATGGCTACACCTTC
TRBJ1-4,.,TRBV20-1,few,CSARDSRGRHEKLFF,TGCAGTGCTAGAGATTCACGGGGGAGACATGAAAAACTGTTTTTT
TRBJ1-2,.,TRBV15,.,CATSRDLRDYGYTF,TGTGCCACCAGCAGAGATCTAAGGGACTATGGCTACACCTTC
TRBJ1-1,.,TRBV7-3,.,CASSLSSIQGEAFF,TGTGCCAGCAGCTTAAGTTCCATTCAGGGTGAAGCTTTCTTT
TRBJ2-7,.,TRBV3-1,.,CASSNLVSVREEEQYF,TGTGCTAGCAGCAACCTCGTCTCTGTTAGAGAGGAGGAGCAGTACTTC
TRBJ2-2,.,TRBV6-2/TRBV6-3,few,CASSYSWGDVLNTGELFF,TGTGCCAGCAGTTACTCATGGGGCGATGTCCTAAACACCGGGGAGCTGTTTTTT
TRBJ1-3,TRBD1,TRBV28,.,CASKRGLGNTIYF,TGTGCCAGCAAAAGGGGGCTTGGAAACACCATATATTTT
TRBJ2-1,.,TRBV20-1,.,CSAPISMGREQFF,TGCAGTGCTCCCATTAGCATGGGGAGGGAGCAGTTCTTC
TRBJ2-2,TRBD2,TRBV6-1,many,CASSEGASGRAHDGGELFF,TGTGCCAGCAGTGAAGGGGCTAGCGGGAGGGCCCATGACGGCGGGGAGCTGTTTTTT
TRBJ1-5,.,TRBV6-5,.,CASSYRGANQPQHF,TGTGCCAGCAGTTACCGGGGGGCGAATCAGCCCCAGCATTTT
TRBJ1-2,.,TRBV29-1,.,CSVNLYGGYGYTF,TGCAGCGTCAATCTTTACGGGGGCTATGGCTACACCTTC
TRBJ2-5,.,TRBV11-2,.,CASSLVYFETQYF,TGTGCCAGCAGCTTGGTGTATTTTGAGACCCAGTACTTC
TRBJ1-6,.,TRBV19,.,CASRHLRDGGNSPLHF,TGTGCCAGTAGACACCTCAGGGACGGGGGAAATTCACCCCTCCACTTT
TRBJ1-2,TRBD1,TRBV27,.,CASSGTGTGDVSYTF,TGTGCCAGCAGTGGAACCGGGACAGGGGATGTTAGCTACACCTTC
TRBJ2-3,TRBD1,TRBV12-3/TRBV12-4,.,CASRPRRDRGRYYTQYF,TGTGCCAGCAGACCTCGGAGGGACAGGGGGCGTTATTATACGCAGTATTTT
TRBJ2-1,TRBD2,TRBV3-1,.,CASRATPASGIRNEQFF,TGTGCCAGCAGGGCCACCCCGGCTAGCGGGATTAGGAATGAGCAGTTCTTC
TRBJ2-4,.,TRBV13,once,CASSLGGRNIQYF,TGTGCCAGCAGCTTAGGGGGGCGAAACATTCAGTACTTC
TRBJ1-1,.,TRBV20-1,once,CSASHLSGGLRAFF,TGCAGTGCCAGTCACCTTTCAGGTGGACTTCGGGCTTTCTTT
TRBJ2-5,.,TRBV6-5,few,CASSSPRETQYF,TGTGCCAGCAGTTCCCCCCGGGAGACCCAGTACTTC
TRBJ1-2,.,TRBV7-8,.,CASSLAGSGSGYGYTF,TGTGCCAGCAGCTTAGCTGGATCGGGGAGTGGATATGGCTACACCTTC
TRBJ1-6,.,TRBV6-1,.,CASSRVAILNSPLHF,TGTGCCAGCAGCAGGGTGGCGATTCTTAATTCACCCCTCCACTTT
TRBJ1-1,.,TRBV10-2,.,CASSEAYTEAFF,TGCGCCAGCAGTGAGGCCTACACTGAAGCTTTCTTT
TRBJ2-2,.,TRBV11-2,.,CASSPRTTNTGELFF,TGTGCCAGCAGCCCACGGACTACAAACACCGGGGAGCTGTTTTTT
TRBJ1-2,TRBD1,TRBV12-3/TRBV12-4,many,CASSRDSRNYGYTF,TGTGCCAGCAGTCGGGACAGCCGTAACTATGGCTACACCTTC
TRBJ1-6,.,TRBV28,.,CASIPGDRSYNSPLHF,TGTGCCAGCATACCAGGCGACCGCTCCTATAATTCACCCCTCCACTTT
TRBJ2-2,.,TRBV7-9,.,CASTIPPGGATGELFF,TGTGCCAGCACCATCCCCCCGGGGGGCGCGACCGGGGAGCTGTTTTTT
TRBJ1-2,TRBD1,TRBV9,.,CASSEGAGALYGYTF,TGTGCCAGCAGCGAGGGGGCAGGGGCTTTGTATGGCTACACCTTC
TRBJ2-7,.,TRBV3-1,.,CASSQGRFYEQYF,TGTGCCAGCAGCCAGGGCCGGTTCTACGAGCAGTACTTC
TRBJ1-6,TRBD1,TRBV2,few,CASSERTGTGSPLHF,TGTGCCAGCAGCGAGAGGACAGGGACAGGTTCACCCCTCCACTTT
TRBJ1-1,TRBD1,TRBV10-2,few,CASSEDRGGTEAFF,TGCGCCAGCAGTGAGGACAGGGGAGGAACTGAAGCTTTCTTT
TRBJ1-3,TRBD1,TRBV6-1,few,CASSRGQVPSTSGNTIYF,TGTGCCAGCAGCCGGGGACAGGTCCCCTCTACCTCCGGAAACACCATATATTTT
TRBJ2-4,.,TRBV7-6,once,CASSPNAGRAKNIQYF,TGTGCCAGCAGCCCCAACGCGGGCAGAGCCAAAAACATTCAGTACTTC
TRBJ2-5,.,TRBV7-6,many,CASSTERRGTQYF,TGTGCCAGCAGCACCGAGCGACGGGGGACCCAGTACTTC
TRBJ2-2,TRBD2,TRBV11-2,.,CASSFRGLLNTGELFF,TGTGCCAGCAGCTTTAGGGGACTATTGAACACCGGGGAGCTGTTTTTT
TRBJ1-2,.,TRBV5-1,few,CASSLYRADGYTF,TGCGCCAGCAGCCTGTACAGGGCTGATGGCTACACCTTC
TRBJ1-1,.,TRBV6-2/TRBV6-3,few,CASSYLRVDTEAFF,TGTGCCAGCAGTTACCTGAGGGTAGACACTGAAGCTTTCTTT
TRBJ2-7,TRBD1,TRBV20-1,.,CSASPKPTGGREQYF,TGCAGTGCTAGCCCTAAACCTACAGGGGGCCGCGAGCAGTACTTC
TRBJ2-5,TRBD1,TRBV29-1,few,CSGGQGGETQYF,TGCAGCGGGGGACAGGGAGGTGAGACCCAGTACTTC
TRBJ2-7,TRBD2,TRBV20-1,many,CSATLAGGNYEQYF,TGCAGTGCTACGCTAGCGGGAGGGAACTACGAGCAGTACTTC
TRBJ2-5,.,TRBV12-3/TRBV12-4,.,CASSFGASRPVTQYF,TGTGCCAGCAGTTTCGGGGCTAGCCGCCCCGTGACCCAGTACTTC
TRBJ2-5,TRBD1,TRBV10-1,few,CASSESWTGGQETQYF,TGCGCCAGCAGTGAGTCCTGGACAGGTGGACAAGAGACCCAGTACTTC
TRBJ2-3,.,TRBV18,once,CASSPSMESDTQYF,TGTGCCAGCTCACCAAGTATGGAGAGTGATACGCAGTATTTT